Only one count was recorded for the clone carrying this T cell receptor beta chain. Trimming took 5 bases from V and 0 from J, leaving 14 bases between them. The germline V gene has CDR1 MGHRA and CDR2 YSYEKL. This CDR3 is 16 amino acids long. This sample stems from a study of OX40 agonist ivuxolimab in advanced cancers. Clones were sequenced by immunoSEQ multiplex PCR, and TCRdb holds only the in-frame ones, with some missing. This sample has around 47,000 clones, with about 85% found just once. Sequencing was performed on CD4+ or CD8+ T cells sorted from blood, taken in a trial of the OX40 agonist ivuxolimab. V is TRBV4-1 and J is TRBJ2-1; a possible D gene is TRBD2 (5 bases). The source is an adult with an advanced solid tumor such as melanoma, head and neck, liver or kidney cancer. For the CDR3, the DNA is TGCGCCAGCAGCATCTCCCGAGGGAGCTCCTACAATGAGCAGTTCTTC. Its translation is CASSISRGSSYNEQFF.